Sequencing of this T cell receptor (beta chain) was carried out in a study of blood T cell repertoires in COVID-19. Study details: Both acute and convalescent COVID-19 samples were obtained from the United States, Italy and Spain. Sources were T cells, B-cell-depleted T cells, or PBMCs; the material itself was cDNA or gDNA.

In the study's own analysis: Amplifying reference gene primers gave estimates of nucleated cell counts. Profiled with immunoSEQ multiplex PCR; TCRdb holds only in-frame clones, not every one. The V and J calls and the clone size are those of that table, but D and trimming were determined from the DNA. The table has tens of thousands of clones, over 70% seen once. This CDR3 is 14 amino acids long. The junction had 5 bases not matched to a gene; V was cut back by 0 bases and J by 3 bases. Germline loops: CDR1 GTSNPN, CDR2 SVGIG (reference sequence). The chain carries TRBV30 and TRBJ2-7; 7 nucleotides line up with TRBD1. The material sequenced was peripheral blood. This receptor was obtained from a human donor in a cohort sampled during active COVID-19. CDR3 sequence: CAWSVVRGNYEQYF. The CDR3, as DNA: TGTGCCTGGAGTGTGGTCAGGGGGAACTACGAGCAGTACTTC. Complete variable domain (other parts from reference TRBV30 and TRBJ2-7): SQTIHQWPATLVQPVGSPLSLECTVEGTSNPNLYWYRQAAGRGLQLLFYSVGIGQISSEVPQNLSASRPQDRQFILSSKKLLLSDSGFYLCAWSVVRGNYEQYFGPGTRLTVT.